This T cell receptor beta chain was documented in a study of OX40 agonist ivuxolimab in advanced cancers. Study-wide background: Ivuxolimab, an agonist antibody against OX40 (CD134), was given to patients. General study points: Low clonal expansion, among the lowest seen, marked partial responders at 0.1-3.0 mg/kg.

With regard to this clone: Its antigen is not known.

The method was immunoSEQ multiplex PCR; TCRdb's version includes in-frame clones alone and lacks a portion of them. The sample yields 100,000 or so clones, 65% to 90% seen once. The TCR originated in an adult with an advanced solid tumor such as melanoma, head and neck, liver or kidney cancer. Sequencing was performed on CD4+ or CD8+ T cells sorted from blood, taken in a trial of the OX40 agonist ivuxolimab.

In nucleotides, the CDR3 is TGCAGCGGGGGGGGACAGGGTCAAGAGACCCAGTACTTC. Translated, it gives CSGGGQGQETQYF. The chain joins TRBV29-1 to TRBJ2-5; 9 bases match TRBD1. The CDR3 is made up of 13 amino acids. V dropped 7 bases and J dropped 2; count of bases not matched to a gene: 5. The germline V gene has CDR1 SQVTM and CDR2 ANQGSEA. The variable domain in full, completed from reference TRBV29-1 and TRBJ2-5, reads SAVISQKPSRDICQRGTSLTIQCQVDSQVTMMFWYRQQPGQSLTLIATANQGSEATYESGFVIDKFPISRPNLTFSTLTVSNMSPEDSSIYLCSGGGQGQETQYFGPGTRLLVL.